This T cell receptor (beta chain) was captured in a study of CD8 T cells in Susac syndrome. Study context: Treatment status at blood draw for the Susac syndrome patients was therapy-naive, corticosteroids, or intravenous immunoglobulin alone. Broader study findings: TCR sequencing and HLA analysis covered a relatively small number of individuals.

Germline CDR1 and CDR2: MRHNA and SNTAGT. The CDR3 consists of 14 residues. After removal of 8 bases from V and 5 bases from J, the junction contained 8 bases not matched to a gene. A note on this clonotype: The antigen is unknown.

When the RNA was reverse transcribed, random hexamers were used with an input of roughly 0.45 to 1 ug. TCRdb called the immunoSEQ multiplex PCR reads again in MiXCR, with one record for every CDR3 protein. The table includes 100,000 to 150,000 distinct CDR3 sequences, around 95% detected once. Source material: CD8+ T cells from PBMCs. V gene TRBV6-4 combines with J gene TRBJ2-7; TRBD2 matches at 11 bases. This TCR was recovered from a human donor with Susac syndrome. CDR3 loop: CASGGLAGDHEQYF. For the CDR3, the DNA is TGTGCCAGCGGCGGACTAGCGGGCGATCACGAGCAGTACTTC.